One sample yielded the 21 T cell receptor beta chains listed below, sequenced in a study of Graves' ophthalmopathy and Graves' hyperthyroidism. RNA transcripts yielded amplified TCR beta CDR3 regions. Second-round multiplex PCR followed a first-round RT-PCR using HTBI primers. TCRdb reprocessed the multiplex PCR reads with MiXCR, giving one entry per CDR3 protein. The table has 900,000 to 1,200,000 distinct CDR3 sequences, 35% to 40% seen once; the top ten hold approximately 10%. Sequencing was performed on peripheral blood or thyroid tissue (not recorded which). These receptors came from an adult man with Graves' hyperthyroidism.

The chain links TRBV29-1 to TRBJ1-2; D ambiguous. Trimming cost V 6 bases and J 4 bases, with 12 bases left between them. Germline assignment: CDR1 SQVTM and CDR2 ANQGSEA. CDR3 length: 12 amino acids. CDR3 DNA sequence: TGCAGCGTCCGAGGAACACCCTATGGCTACACCTTC. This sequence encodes CSVRGTPYGYTF.

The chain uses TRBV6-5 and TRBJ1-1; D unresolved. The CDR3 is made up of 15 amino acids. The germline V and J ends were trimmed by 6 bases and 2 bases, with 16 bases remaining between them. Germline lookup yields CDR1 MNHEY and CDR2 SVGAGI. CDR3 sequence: CASSEVQNPNTEAFF. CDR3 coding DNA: TGTGCCAGCAGCGAGGTACAGAACCCCAACACTGAAGCTTTCTTT.

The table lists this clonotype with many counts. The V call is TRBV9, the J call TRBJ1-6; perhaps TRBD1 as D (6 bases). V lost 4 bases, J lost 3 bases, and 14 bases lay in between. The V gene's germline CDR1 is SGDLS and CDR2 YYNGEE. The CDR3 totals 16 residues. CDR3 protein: CASSRVGGDYNSPLHF. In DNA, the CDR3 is TGTGCCAGCAGCAGAGTGGGGGGCGACTATAATTCACCCCTCCACTTT.

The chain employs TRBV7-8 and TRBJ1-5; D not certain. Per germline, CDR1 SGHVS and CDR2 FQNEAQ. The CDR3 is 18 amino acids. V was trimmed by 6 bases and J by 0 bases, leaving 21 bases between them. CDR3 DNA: TGTGCCAGCAGTTCTCGAGCTCCGTTGTCTCGTAGCAATCAGCCCCAGCATTTT. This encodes CASSSRAPLSRSNQPQHF.

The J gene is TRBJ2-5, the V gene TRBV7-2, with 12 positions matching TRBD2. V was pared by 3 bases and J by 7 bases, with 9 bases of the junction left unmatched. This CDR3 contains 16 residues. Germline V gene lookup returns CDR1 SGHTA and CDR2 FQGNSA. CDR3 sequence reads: CASSFESLAGGGTQYF. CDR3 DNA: TGTGCCAGCAGCTTTGAAAGCCTAGCGGGGGGGGGGACCCAGTACTTC.

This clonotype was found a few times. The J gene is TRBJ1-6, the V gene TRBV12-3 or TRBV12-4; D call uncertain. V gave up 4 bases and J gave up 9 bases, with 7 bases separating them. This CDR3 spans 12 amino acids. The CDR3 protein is CASSYSGSPLHF. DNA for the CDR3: TGTGCCAGCAGTTACTCGGGTTCACCCCTCCACTTT.

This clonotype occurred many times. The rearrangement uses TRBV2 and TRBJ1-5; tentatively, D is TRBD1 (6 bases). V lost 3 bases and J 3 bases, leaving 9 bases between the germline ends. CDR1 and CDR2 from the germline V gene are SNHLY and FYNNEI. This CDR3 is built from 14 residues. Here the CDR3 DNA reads TGTGCCAGCAGTGAGTGGGACACCAATCAGCCCCAGCATTTT. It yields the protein CASSEWDTNQPQHF.

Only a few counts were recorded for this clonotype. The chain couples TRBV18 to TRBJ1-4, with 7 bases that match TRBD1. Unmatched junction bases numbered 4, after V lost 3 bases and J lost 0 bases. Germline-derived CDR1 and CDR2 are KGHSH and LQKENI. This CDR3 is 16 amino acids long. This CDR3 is CASSPRQGSTNEKLFF. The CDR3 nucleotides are TGTGCCAGCTCACCGCGACAGGGTTCAACTAATGAAAAACTGTTTTTT.

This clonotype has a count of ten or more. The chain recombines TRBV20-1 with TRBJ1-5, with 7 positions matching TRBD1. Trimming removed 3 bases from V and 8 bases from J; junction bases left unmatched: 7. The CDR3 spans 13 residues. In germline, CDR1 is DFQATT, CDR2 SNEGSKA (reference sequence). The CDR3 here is CSARGQQLEPQHF. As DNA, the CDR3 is TGCAGTGCTAGGGGACAGCAGTTGGAGCCCCAGCATTTT.

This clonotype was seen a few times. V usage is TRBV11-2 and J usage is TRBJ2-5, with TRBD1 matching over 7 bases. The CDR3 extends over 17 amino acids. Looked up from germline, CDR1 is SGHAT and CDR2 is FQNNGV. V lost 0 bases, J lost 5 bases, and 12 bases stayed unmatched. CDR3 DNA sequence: TGTGCCAGCAGCTTAGATCGGACAGGCGCCACCAGGGAGACCCAGTACTTC. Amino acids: CASSLDRTGATRETQYF.

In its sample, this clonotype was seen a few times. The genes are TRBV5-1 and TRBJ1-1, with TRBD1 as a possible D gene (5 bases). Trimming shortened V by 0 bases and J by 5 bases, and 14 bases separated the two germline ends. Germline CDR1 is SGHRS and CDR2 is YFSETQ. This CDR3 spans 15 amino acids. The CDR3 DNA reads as TGCGCCAGCAGCTTGGCAGGAAGGGACGGGACTGAAGCTTTCTTT. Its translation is CASSLAGRDGTEAFF. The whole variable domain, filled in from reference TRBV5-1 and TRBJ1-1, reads KAGVTQTPRYLIKTRGQQVTLSCSPISGHRSVSWYQQTPGQGLQFLFEYFSETQRNKGNFPGRFSGRQFSNSRSEMNVSTLELGDSALYLCASSLAGRDGTEAFFGQGTRLTVV.

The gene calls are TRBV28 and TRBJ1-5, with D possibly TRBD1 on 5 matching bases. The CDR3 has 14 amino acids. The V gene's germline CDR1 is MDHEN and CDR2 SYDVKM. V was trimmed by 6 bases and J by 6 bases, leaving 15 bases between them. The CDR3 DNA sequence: TGTGCCAGCAGATGGCAGGGAACAGGTCAGCCCCAGCATTTT. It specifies CASRWQGTGQPQHF.

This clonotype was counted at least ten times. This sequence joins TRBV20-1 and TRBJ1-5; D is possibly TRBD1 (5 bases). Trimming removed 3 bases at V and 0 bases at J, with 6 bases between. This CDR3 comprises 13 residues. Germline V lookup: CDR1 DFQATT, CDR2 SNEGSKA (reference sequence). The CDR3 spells CSASRDSNQPQHF. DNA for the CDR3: TGCAGTGCTAGCAGGGATAGCAATCAGCCCCAGCATTTT.

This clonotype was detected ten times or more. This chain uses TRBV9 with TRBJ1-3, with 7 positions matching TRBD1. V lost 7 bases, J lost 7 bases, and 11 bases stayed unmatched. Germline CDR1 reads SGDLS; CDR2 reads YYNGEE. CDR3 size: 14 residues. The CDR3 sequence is CASGDDRVGNTIYF. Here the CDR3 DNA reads TGTGCCAGCGGGGACGACAGGGTGGGCAACACCATATATTTT.

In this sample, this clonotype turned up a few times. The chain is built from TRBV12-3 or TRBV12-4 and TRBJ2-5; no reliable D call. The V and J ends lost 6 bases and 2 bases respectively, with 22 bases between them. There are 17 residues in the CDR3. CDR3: CASSPSPGRSQQETQYF. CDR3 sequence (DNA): TGTGCCAGCAGCCCCTCGCCAGGCCGTTCCCAACAAGAGACCCAGTACTTC.

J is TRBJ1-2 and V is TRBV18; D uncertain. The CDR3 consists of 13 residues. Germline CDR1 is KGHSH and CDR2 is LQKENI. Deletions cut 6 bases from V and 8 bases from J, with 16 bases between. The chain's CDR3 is CASSPDWSGGYTF. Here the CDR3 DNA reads TGTGCCAGCTCGCCCGACTGGAGCGGAGGCTACACCTTC. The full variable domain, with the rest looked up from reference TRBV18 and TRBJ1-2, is NAGVMQNPRHLVRRRGQEARLRCSPMKGHSHVYWYRQLPEEGLKFMVYLQKENIIDESGMPKERFSAEFPKEGPSILRIQQVVRGDSAAYFCASSPDWSGGYTFGSGTRLTVV.

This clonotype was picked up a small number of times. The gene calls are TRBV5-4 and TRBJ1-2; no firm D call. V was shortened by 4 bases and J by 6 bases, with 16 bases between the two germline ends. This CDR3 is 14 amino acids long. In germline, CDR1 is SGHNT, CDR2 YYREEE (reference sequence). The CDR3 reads CASSQEGSGDGYTF. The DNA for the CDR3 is TGTGCCAGCAGCCAAGAAGGCTCCGGCGATGGCTACACCTTC.

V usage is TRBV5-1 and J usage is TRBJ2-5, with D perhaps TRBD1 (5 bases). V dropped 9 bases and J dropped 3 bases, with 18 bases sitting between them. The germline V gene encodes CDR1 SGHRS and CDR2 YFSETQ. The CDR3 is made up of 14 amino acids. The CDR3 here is CATSPGIEKETQYF. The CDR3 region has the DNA TGCGCCACCTCGCCAGGGATTGAAAAAGAGACCCAGTACTTC.

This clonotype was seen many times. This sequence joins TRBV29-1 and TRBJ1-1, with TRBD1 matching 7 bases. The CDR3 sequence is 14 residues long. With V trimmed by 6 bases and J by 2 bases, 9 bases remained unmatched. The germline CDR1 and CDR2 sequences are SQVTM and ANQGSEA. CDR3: CSVEKGQPNTEAFF. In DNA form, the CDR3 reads TGCAGCGTCGAGAAGGGACAGCCAAACACTGAAGCTTTCTTT.

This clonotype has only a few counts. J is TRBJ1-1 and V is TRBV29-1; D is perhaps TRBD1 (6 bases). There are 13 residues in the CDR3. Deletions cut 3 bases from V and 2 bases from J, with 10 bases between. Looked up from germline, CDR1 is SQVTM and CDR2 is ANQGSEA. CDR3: CSVDQGHNTEAFF. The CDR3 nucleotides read TGCAGCGTTGATCAGGGGCACAACACTGAAGCTTTCTTT.

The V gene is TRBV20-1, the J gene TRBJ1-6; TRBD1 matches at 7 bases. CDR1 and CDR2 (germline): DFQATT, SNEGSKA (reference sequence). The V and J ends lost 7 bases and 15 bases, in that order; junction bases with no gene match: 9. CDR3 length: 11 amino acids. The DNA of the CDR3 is TGCAGTGTCAGGGGGGGAATGAACCTCCACTTT. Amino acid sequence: CSVRGGMNLHF.